Below are 22 T cell receptor beta chains sequenced from a single sample in a study of control samples from healthy donors and cancer patients. The assay was immunoSEQ multiplex PCR, and TCRdb's table has in-frame clones only and misses some. This sample has about 84,000 clones; roughly 88% occur once, and the top ten carry 9.5% to 13%. The source material was PBMCs. The receptor set was obtained from a man between 60 and 75 years old with head and neck cancer.

V and J are TRBV4-1 and TRBJ2-7, with 11 nucleotides matching TRBD2. The CDR3 consists of 17 residues. V dropped 4 bases and J dropped 2; count of bases not matched to a gene: 10. The V gene's germline CDR1 is MGHRA and CDR2 YSYEKL. DNA of the CDR3: TGCGCCAGCAGCCGTGTTCGTGGGACTAGCGGTACCTACGAGCAGTACTTC. Residues: CASSRVRGTSGTYEQYF.

This chain uses TRBV7-9 with TRBJ2-1, with D maybe TRBD1 (5 bases). Germline assignment: CDR1 SEHNR and CDR2 FQNEAQ (reference sequence). The germline V and J ends were trimmed by 1 base and 10 bases, with 14 bases remaining between them. This CDR3 has 14 residues. CDR3 region: CASSLGFRQREQFF. As DNA, the CDR3 is TGTGCCAGCAGCTTAGGATTTAGACAGCGCGAGCAGTTCTTC.

The V gene is TRBV5-8, the J gene TRBJ2-5, with 9 bases that match TRBD1. The J segment lost 2 bases and the V segment lost 5 bases, leaving 10 bases of the junction unmatched. The CDR3 contains 16 residues. CDR1 is SGHTS and CDR2 is YDEGEE in the germline V gene. For the CDR3, the DNA is TGTGCCAGCAGTTTCGGGACAGGGCTAAGTCAAGAGACCCAGTACTTC. This translates into CASSFGTGLSQETQYF.

The chain recombines TRBV2 with TRBJ2-5, with D perhaps being TRBD1 or TRBD2 (5 bases each). This CDR3 spans 14 amino acids. V shed 5 bases and J shed 2 bases, with 12 bases lying between them. Germline lookup yields CDR1 SNHLY and CDR2 FYNNEI. CDR3: CASSLDGAQETQYF. The DNA of the CDR3 is TGTGCCAGCAGTCTAGACGGGGCTCAAGAGACCCAGTACTTC.

This clone was counted a single time. The chain joins TRBV7-9 to TRBJ1-1; TRBD1 agrees at 9 bases. The CDR3 has 15 amino acids. The trim removed 5 bases at V and 0 bases at J, leaving 4 bases unmatched. Germline CDR1 is SEHNR and CDR2 is FQNEAQ (reference sequence). CDR3 in amino acids: CASSPQGALNTEAFF. CDR3 DNA: TGTGCCAGCAGCCCACAGGGGGCGTTGAACACTGAAGCTTTCTTT.

V and J are TRBV10-2 and TRBJ2-2; D gene uncertain. The CDR3 extends over 13 amino acids. V gave up 8 bases and J gave up 1 base, with 8 bases separating them. Germline values: CDR1 WSHSY, CDR2 SAAADI. The CDR3 bases are TGCGCCAGCGGGATGGGGAACACCGGGGAGCTGTTTTTT. Its translation is CASGMGNTGELFF.

J is TRBJ2-1 and V is TRBV11-2; tentatively, D is TRBD2 (5 bases). This CDR3 comprises 14 residues. Per the germline V gene, CDR1 is SGHAT and CDR2 is FQNNGV. V lost 2 bases and J 7 bases, leaving 12 bases between the germline ends. This CDR3 reads CASSLSRGINEQFF. The CDR3 DNA reads TGTGCCAGCAGCTTATCCCGAGGGATTAATGAGCAGTTCTTC.

The chain couples TRBV4-1 to TRBJ2-3, with 7 bases that match TRBD2. Germline lookup yields CDR1 MGHRA and CDR2 YSYEKL. The CDR3 covers 16 residues. Unmatched junction bases numbered 11, after V lost 4 bases and J lost 4 bases. CDR3 residues: CASSPFGREIADTQYF. CDR3 sequence (DNA): TGCGCCAGCAGCCCCTTTGGGCGGGAGATAGCAGATACGCAGTATTTT.

The chain carries TRBV6-6 and TRBJ1-6; possible D gene TRBD1, 5 bases. The CDR3 length is 14 residues. Germline V gives CDR1 MNHNY, CDR2 SVGAGI (reference sequence). Trimming cost V 2 bases and J 6 bases, with 8 bases left between them. The CDR3 coding sequence is TGTGCCAGCAGTTACGACAGCAGTAATTCACCCCTCCACTTT. Encoded protein: CASSYDSSNSPLHF.

The chain carries TRBV6-5 and TRBJ1-1, with D unresolved. The CDR3 loop spans 13 amino acids. Between the trimmed V and J ends, which lost 0 bases and 1 base, there was a span of 3 bases. Looked up from germline, CDR1 is MNHEY and CDR2 is SVGAGI. Here the CDR3 DNA reads TGTGCCAGCAGTTACTCCAAGAACACTGAAGCTTTCTTT. Encoded protein: CASSYSKNTEAFF.

In DNA form, the CDR3 reads TGTGCCAGCAGCCCCCCTTTGGTCAGGACTGAAGCTTTCTTT. Translation gives CASSPPLVRTEAFF. The chain combines TRBV7-9 with TRBJ1-1, with D unclear. Germline V gene sequence: CDR1 SEHNR, CDR2 FQNEAQ (reference sequence). CDR3 size: 14 residues. V was trimmed by 5 bases and J by 5 bases, leaving 15 bases between them. Drawing the rest from reference TRBV7-9 and TRBJ1-1, the complete variable domain is DTGVSQNPRHKITKRGQNVTFRCDPISEHNRLYWYRQTLGQGPEFLTYFQNEAQLEKSRLLSDRFSAERPKGSFSTLEIQRTEQGDSAMYLCASSPPLVRTEAFFGQGTRLTVV.

This chain uses TRBV19 with TRBJ2-5, with D possibly TRBD1 on 5 matching bases. Deletions cut 5 bases from V and 4 bases from J, with 17 bases between. The CDR3 is made up of 15 amino acids. Germline CDR1 reads LNHDA; CDR2 reads SQIVND (reference sequence). CDR3 sequence: CASSPQGGLGETQYF. The DNA for the CDR3 is TGTGCCAGTAGTCCCCAGGGTGGGCTAGGAGAGACCCAGTACTTC. Looking up the rest from reference TRBV19 and TRBJ2-5 gives the full variable domain: DGGITQSPKYLFRKEGQNVTLSCEQNLNHDAMYWYRQDPGQGLRLIYYSQIVNDFQKGDIAEGYSVSREKKESFPLTVTSAQKNPTAFYLCASSPQGGLGETQYFGPGTRLLVL.

The chain has TRBV14 and TRBJ1-6; TRBD1 matches 8 bases. The CDR3 loop spans 15 amino acids. The junction had 8 bases not matched to a gene; V was cut back by 6 bases and J by 7 bases. Looked up from germline, CDR1 is SGHDN and CDR2 is FVKESK. The CDR3 DNA follows: TGTGCCAGCAGGCCTGGACAGGGTGGCAATTCACCCCTCCACTTT. The encoded protein is CASRPGQGGNSPLHF.

V and J are TRBV5-1 and TRBJ2-5; 7 nucleotides match TRBD2. J lost 5 bases, V lost 3 bases, and 7 bases had no gene match. CDR3 length equals 14 residues. The V gene's germline CDR1 is SGHRS and CDR2 YFSETQ. CDR3 region: CASSSARGGETQYF. The DNA of the CDR3 is TGCGCCAGCAGCTCTGCTAGGGGAGGGGAGACCCAGTACTTC.

CDR3 region: CASSYPGTRSNQPQHF. DNA for the CDR3: TGTGCCAGCAGTTACCCCGGGACCCGAAGCAATCAGCCCCAGCATTTT. The chain recombines TRBV6-6 with TRBJ1-5; a weak D match, TRBD1 (5 bases). Looked up from germline, CDR1 is MNHNY and CDR2 is SVGAGI (reference sequence). CDR3 length equals 16 residues. Trimming pared 2 bases from V and 1 base from J, leaving 12 bases between.

This clone was seen more than once but under ten times. CDR3 region: CASSWSVTAGTF. As DNA, the CDR3 is TGTGCCAGCAGCTGGTCGGTCACAGCGGGCACCTTC. The J gene is TRBJ1-2, the V gene TRBV2; D is unresolved. The germline V and J ends were trimmed by 6 bases and 13 bases, with 18 bases remaining between them. The CDR3 spans 12 residues. CDR1 is SNHLY and CDR2 is FYNNEI in the germline V gene. The variable domain in full, completed from reference TRBV2 and TRBJ1-2, reads EPEVTQTPSHQVTQMGQEVILRCVPISNHLYFYWYRQILGQKVEFLVSFYNNEISEKSEIFDDQFSVERPDGSNFTLKIRSTKLEDSAMYFCASSWSVTAGTFGSGTRLTVV.

CDR3: CASSLGDEYAEQFF. DNA for the CDR3: TGCGCCAGCAGCTTGGGTGACGAGTACGCGGAGCAGTTCTTC. The chain joins TRBV5-1 to TRBJ2-1; D ambiguous. CDR3 length: 14 amino acids. Germline CDR1 reads SGHRS; CDR2 reads YFSETQ. Trimming pared 0 bases from V and 10 bases from J, leaving 14 bases between.

The chain uses TRBV4-1 and TRBJ2-5, with TRBD1 as a possible D gene (6 bases). Trimming left V 3 bases short and J 2 bases short, with 13 bases between. The length of the CDR3 is 15 residues. The germline CDR1 and CDR2 sequences are MGHRA and YSYEKL. CDR3 nucleotide sequence: TGCGCCAGCAGCCACCCATCCAGGGGACAAGAGACCCAGTACTTC. Protein sequence: CASSHPSRGQETQYF.

This chain connects TRBV12-3 or TRBV12-4 to TRBJ2-4; D is unclear. The CDR3 contains 13 residues. Trimming pared 5 bases from V and 6 bases from J, leaving 11 bases between. CDR3 region: CASSLRPINIQYF. The DNA for the CDR3 is TGTGCCAGCAGTCTCAGACCCATAAACATTCAGTACTTC.

This clone was observed at least ten times. The chain is built from TRBV7-9 and TRBJ1-1; the match to TRBD1 covers 8 bases. J gave up 4 bases and V 7 bases, and 5 bases lay outside the gene matches. Germline-derived CDR1 and CDR2 are SEHNR and FQNEAQ (reference sequence). The CDR3 is 13 residues long. CDR3 sequence: CASIQGAGTEAFF. Written as DNA, the CDR3 is TGTGCCAGCATTCAGGGGGCGGGCACTGAAGCTTTCTTT.

The rearrangement links TRBV5-1 to TRBJ2-2, with D uncertain. Trimming left V 0 bases short and J 0 bases short, with 6 bases between. There are 15 residues in the CDR3. Per the germline V gene, CDR1 is SGHRS and CDR2 is YFSETQ. The CDR3 sequence: CASSLDVTNTGELFF. The CDR3 DNA is TGCGCCAGCAGCTTGGACGTAACGAACACCGGGGAGCTGTTTTTT.

The chain joins TRBV7-9 to TRBJ2-2; tentatively, D is TRBD2 (6 bases). CDR3 length equals 15 residues. Germline V gene sequence: CDR1 SEHNR, CDR2 FQNEAQ (reference sequence). V lost 5 bases and J lost 4, with 14 bases in between. For the CDR3, the DNA is TGTGCCAGCAGCCCCCGGGGTAGCGGCACCGGGGAGCTGTTTTTT. Protein sequence: CASSPRGSGTGELFF.